Presented here are 4 T cell receptor beta chains from one specimen sequenced in a study of cytomegalovirus exposure and HLA in healthy donors. 60 Vbeta and 13 Jbeta primers were used in PCR. Clones were read by immunoSEQ multiplex PCR, and TCRdb kept only the in-frame ones, dropping some. Among about 160,000 clones listed, about 80% were seen once. Input material: PBMCs. These receptors were obtained from a woman in her forties or fifties in good health and CMV-seronegative.

The chain has TRBV15 and TRBJ2-7; 10 positions match TRBD2. The CDR3 totals 16 residues. V trimming: 0 bases; J trimming: 4 bases; junction bases outside the gene matches: 6. Germline values: CDR1 LNHNV, CDR2 YYDKDF (reference sequence). The CDR3, as DNA: TGTGCCACCAGCAGAGATCGGGGAGCGGGAGGGTACGAGCAGTACTTC. Its translation: CATSRDRGAGGYEQYF.

J is TRBJ2-7 and V is TRBV28; possibly TRBD2 for D (6 bases). The V end lost 8 bases, the J end lost 6 bases, and 17 bases lay between the germline ends. CDR1 and CDR2 from the germline V gene are MDHEN and SYDVKM. The CDR3 extends over 13 amino acids. The CDR3 is CASQGGSVAEQYF. The CDR3 bases are TGTGCCAGCCAGGGAGGTAGTGTAGCCGAGCAGTACTTC.

V and J are TRBV19 and TRBJ1-1; possible D gene TRBD1, 5 bases. The CDR3 contains 16 residues. The V gene lost 3 bases and the J gene lost 0 bases, with 14 bases spanning the gap. Germline assignment: CDR1 LNHDA and CDR2 SQIVND (reference sequence). CDR3 region: CASSIGQGLMNTEAFF. CDR3 nucleotides: TGTGCCAGTAGTATTGGCCAGGGCTTAATGAACACTGAAGCTTTCTTT.

Worth noting for this clone: The sample holds other DNA sequences that translate to the same CDR3. The chain joins TRBV6-6 to TRBJ2-7; D ambiguous. The CDR3 is 12 residues long. The V gene lost 0 bases and the J gene lost 4 bases, with 4 bases spanning the gap. CDR1 and CDR2 from the germline V gene are MNHNY and SVGAGI (reference sequence). The CDR3 here is CASSYSSYEQYF. The CDR3 DNA is TGTGCCAGCAGTTACTCGAGTTACGAGCAGTACTTC.